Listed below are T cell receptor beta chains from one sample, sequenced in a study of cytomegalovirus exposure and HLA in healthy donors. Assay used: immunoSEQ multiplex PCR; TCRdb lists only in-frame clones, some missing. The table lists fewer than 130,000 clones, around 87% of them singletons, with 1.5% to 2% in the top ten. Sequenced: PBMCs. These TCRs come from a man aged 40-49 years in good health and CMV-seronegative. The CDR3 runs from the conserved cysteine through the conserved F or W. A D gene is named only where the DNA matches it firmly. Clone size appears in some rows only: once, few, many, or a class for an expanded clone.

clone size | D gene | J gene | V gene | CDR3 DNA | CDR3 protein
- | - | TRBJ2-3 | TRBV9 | TGTGCCAGCAGCGTAGACAGGGTGGGCGATACGCAGTATTTT | CASSVDRVGDTQYF
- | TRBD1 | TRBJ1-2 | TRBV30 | TGTGCCTGGAGGGACAGGGATGGCTATGGCTACACCTTC | CAWRDRDGYGYTF
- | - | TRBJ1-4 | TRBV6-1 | TGTGCCAGCATCGACCCGGGGACTAATGAAAAACTGTTTTTT | CASIDPGTNEKLFF
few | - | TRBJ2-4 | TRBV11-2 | TGTGCCAGCAGCGCCGTTGCGGAGGGCGGAAACATTCAGTACTTC | CASSAVAEGGNIQYF
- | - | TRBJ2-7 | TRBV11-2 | TGTGCCAGCAGCGCCCCTCATGCAGGCTACGAGCAGTACTTC | CASSAPHAGYEQYF
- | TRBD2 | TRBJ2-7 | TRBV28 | TGTGCCAGCAGTAGGGGACTAGCGGGGGGCCCCTACGAGCAGTACTTC | CASSRGLAGGPYEQYF
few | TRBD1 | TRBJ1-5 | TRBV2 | TGTGCCAGCAGCCCCCGGGACAGGGTGAACAATCAGCCCCAGCATTTT | CASSPRDRVNNQPQHF
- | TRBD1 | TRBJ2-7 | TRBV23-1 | TGCGCCGGGGACAGGGAGCGAGGCGAGCAGTACTTC | CAGDRERGEQYF
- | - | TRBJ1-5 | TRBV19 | TGTGCCAGTAGTGTCGACAGTGACAATCAGCCCCAGCATTTT | CASSVDSDNQPQHF
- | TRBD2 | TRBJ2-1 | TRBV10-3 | TGTGCCATCAGAGGGACCACCGGGACTAGGGGTGAGCAGTTCTTC | CAIRGTTGTRGEQFF